A selection of T cell receptor beta chains follows, all from one sample in a study of shared clonotypes between healthy human individuals. Clones were read by immunoSEQ multiplex PCR, and TCRdb kept only the in-frame ones, dropping some. The table records under 2,000,000 clones, about 95% of them present only once. Sequencing was carried out using naive CD8+ T cells sorted from blood. Receptors were obtained from a man younger than 35 in good health. The CDR3 runs from the conserved cysteine through the conserved F or W. Each record gives: clone size, V gene, D gene, J gene, CDR3 protein, CDR3 DNA. The D gene is left open where the match is weak. Only some rows state a clone size, as once, few, many or a class for expanded clones.

size: .
V: TRBV10-3
D: TRBD2
J: TRBJ2-7
CDR3: CAISESLGTSGSSYEQYF
DNA: TGTGCCATCAGTGAGTCGTTAGGGACTAGCGGCAGCTCCTACGAGCAGTACTTC

size: .
V: TRBV4-3
D: .
J: TRBJ2-7
CDR3: CASSQNGPYEQYF
DNA: TGCGCCAGCAGCCAAAACGGGCCCTACGAGCAGTACTTC

size: .
V: TRBV6-6
D: .
J: TRBJ1-2
CDR3: CASSYSDTGYGYTF
DNA: TGTGCCAGCAGTTACTCGGACACAGGGTATGGCTACACCTTC

size: .
V: TRBV15
D: .
J: TRBJ2-1
CDR3: CATSILGGSYNEQFF
DNA: TGTGCCACCAGCATTCTCGGGGGCTCCTACAATGAGCAGTTCTTC

size: .
V: TRBV13
D: .
J: TRBJ2-7
CDR3: CASSLGRRESYEQYF
DNA: TGTGCCAGCAGTTTGGGGCGGCGGGAATCGTACGAGCAGTACTTC

size: once
V: TRBV9
D: .
J: TRBJ2-3
CDR3: CASSPLASTDTQYF
DNA: TGTGCCAGCAGCCCGCTAGCGAGCACAGATACGCAGTATTTT

size: .
V: TRBV28
D: .
J: TRBJ2-7
CDR3: CASSPTGSRSYEQYF
DNA: TGTGCCAGCAGTCCGACGGGATCAAGGTCCTACGAGCAGTACTTC

size: .
V: TRBV10-2
D: .
J: TRBJ2-7
CDR3: CASREATYEQYF
DNA: TGCGCCAGCAGGGAAGCCACCTACGAGCAGTACTTC

size: .
V: TRBV13
D: .
J: TRBJ2-2
CDR3: CASSSVANTGELFF
DNA: TGTGCCAGCAGTAGCGTCGCGAACACCGGGGAGCTGTTTTTT

size: .
V: TRBV11-2
D: .
J: TRBJ2-7
CDR3: CASSLAGLPLDEQYF
DNA: TGTGCCAGCAGCTTAGCCGGACTCCCCTTGGACGAGCAGTACTTC

size: few
V: TRBV2
D: .
J: TRBJ1-6
CDR3: CASSETGKGSPLHF
DNA: TGTGCCAGCAGTGAGACGGGGAAAGGTTCACCCCTCCACTTT

size: .
V: TRBV7-9
D: TRBD2
J: TRBJ2-1
CDR3: CASSSSGRPYNEQFF
DNA: TGTGCCAGCAGTTCTAGCGGGAGGCCCTACAATGAGCAGTTCTTC

size: .
V: TRBV6-5
D: .
J: TRBJ2-2
CDR3: CASSYGGNTGELFF
DNA: TGTGCCAGCAGTTATGGGGGGAACACCGGGGAGCTGTTTTTT

size: .
V: TRBV5-1
D: TRBD1
J: TRBJ1-1
CDR3: CASSPLVPQQGEGGGTEAFF
DNA: TGCGCCAGCAGCCCCCTTGTGCCACAACAGGGGGAAGGGGGAGGCACTGAAGCTTTCTTT

size: .
V: TRBV19
D: .
J: TRBJ2-7
CDR3: CASSGKQRVDQDEQYF
DNA: TGTGCCAGTTCAGGGAAACAGCGGGTCGACCAGGACGAGCAGTACTTC

size: .
V: TRBV4-3
D: .
J: TRBJ1-1
CDR3: CASSQEDSRNTEAFF
DNA: TGCGCCAGCAGCCAGGAGGACAGCAGGAACACTGAAGCTTTCTTT

size: .
V: TRBV15
D: .
J: TRBJ1-5
CDR3: CATSRSFGTSNQPQHF
DNA: TGTGCCACCAGCAGATCATTTGGGACGAGCAATCAGCCCCAGCATTTT

size: .
V: TRBV6-5
D: .
J: TRBJ2-7
CDR3: CASSLIDSDEQYF
DNA: TGTGCCAGCAGTTTGATCGACTCGGACGAGCAGTACTTC

size: .
V: TRBV19
D: .
J: TRBJ2-7
CDR3: CASSINFGVTYEQYF
DNA: TGTGCCAGTAGTATTAATTTCGGGGTGACCTACGAGCAGTACTTC

size: .
V: TRBV11-2
D: .
J: TRBJ2-7
CDR3: CASSLRRFYEQYF
DNA: TGTGCCAGCAGCTTGAGGCGATTCTACGAGCAGTACTTC

size: .
V: TRBV2
D: TRBD1
J: TRBJ1-1
CDR3: CASSPQSVQGLTEAFF
DNA: TGTGCCAGCAGTCCACAGTCCGTACAGGGGTTGACTGAAGCTTTCTTT

size: .
V: TRBV29-1
D: .
J: TRBJ1-5
CDR3: CSVEDPGSNQPQHF
DNA: TGCAGCGTTGAAGATCCGGGTAGCAATCAGCCCCAGCATTTT

size: .
V: TRBV28
D: TRBD2
J: TRBJ2-7
CDR3: CASSSFSGSSYEQYF
DNA: TGTGCCAGCAGTTCGTTTAGCGGGAGCTCCTACGAGCAGTACTTC

size: .
V: TRBV27
D: TRBD1
J: TRBJ2-5
CDR3: CASSSLAGGLGETQYF
DNA: TGTGCCAGCAGTTCCCTGGCAGGGGGCTTGGGTGAGACCCAGTACTTC

size: few
V: TRBV6-5
D: .
J: TRBJ1-1
CDR3: CASSNGGTEAFF
DNA: TGTGCCAGCAGTAACGGGGGCACTGAAGCTTTCTTT

size: .
V: TRBV4-3
D: .
J: TRBJ1-2
CDR3: CASSQDGIASYGYTF
DNA: TGCGCCAGCAGCCAAGATGGAATTGCAAGCTATGGCTACACCTTC

size: .
V: TRBV4-2
D: TRBD1
J: TRBJ2-7
CDR3: CASSQEVIQGASSYEQYF
DNA: TGTGCCAGCAGCCAAGAGGTAATACAGGGGGCAAGCTCCTACGAGCAGTACTTC

size: .
V: TRBV27
D: .
J: TRBJ1-6
CDR3: CASSPSSGLYNSPLHF
DNA: TGTGCCAGCAGTCCGAGCAGTGGACTCTATAATTCACCCCTCCACTTT

size: .
V: TRBV27
D: .
J: TRBJ2-7
CDR3: CASSRGISYEQYF
DNA: TGTGCCAGCAGCCGGGGCATCTCCTACGAGCAGTACTTC

size: .
V: TRBV7-9
D: .
J: TRBJ1-6
CDR3: CASSLDQQGVGSPLHF
DNA: TGTGCCAGCAGCTTAGACCAACAGGGAGTCGGGTCACCCCTCCACTTT

size: .
V: TRBV10-3
D: TRBD2
J: TRBJ2-3
CDR3: CAISDFGTSDTDTQYF
DNA: TGTGCCATCAGTGACTTCGGGACTAGCGACACAGATACGCAGTATTTT

size: .
V: TRBV2
D: .
J: TRBJ1-2
CDR3: CASSDGGGYGYTF
DNA: TGTGCCAGCAGTGACGGGGGGGGCTATGGCTACACCTTC

size: .
V: TRBV15
D: .
J: TRBJ2-7
CDR3: CATSYGGNYEQYF
DNA: TGTGCCACCAGCTACGGGGGAAATTACGAGCAGTACTTC

size: .
V: TRBV4-1
D: .
J: TRBJ1-2
CDR3: CASSQESFGYTF
DNA: TGCGCCAGCAGCCAAGAGAGCTTCGGCTACACCTTC

size: .
V: TRBV2
D: .
J: TRBJ1-1
CDR3: CASSPELPRDTEAFF
DNA: TGTGCCAGCAGTCCAGAACTCCCCAGGGACACTGAAGCTTTCTTT

size: .
V: TRBV27
D: TRBD2
J: TRBJ2-1
CDR3: CASSLSAVTSGSSGEQFF
DNA: TGTGCCAGCAGTTTATCGGCCGTTACTAGCGGGAGTAGTGGTGAGCAGTTCTTC

size: .
V: TRBV6-5
D: .
J: TRBJ2-5
CDR3: CASSYLGVEETQYF
DNA: TGTGCCAGCAGTTATTTGGGGGTTGAGGAGACCCAGTACTTC

size: .
V: TRBV5-1
D: .
J: TRBJ2-1
CDR3: CASSLPGHEQFF
DNA: TGCGCCAGCAGCTTGCCGGGACACGAGCAGTTCTTC

size: .
V: TRBV11-2
D: TRBD1
J: TRBJ1-6
CDR3: CASSFRDSNRFYNSPLHF
DNA: TGTGCCAGCAGCTTCCGGGACAGTAATCGTTTTTATAATTCACCCCTCCACTTT

size: .
V: TRBV27
D: TRBD2
J: TRBJ2-1
CDR3: CASSPLAGGREGNEQFF
DNA: TGTGCCAGCAGTCCACTAGCGGGGGGTCGGGAGGGGAATGAGCAGTTCTTC

size: once
V: TRBV11-2
D: .
J: TRBJ2-7
CDR3: CASSLTGAYEQYF
DNA: TGTGCCAGCAGCTTAACGGGAGCCTACGAGCAGTACTTC

size: .
V: TRBV6-5
D: .
J: TRBJ2-2
CDR3: CASSYNRGGLYGELFF
DNA: TGTGCCAGCAGTTACAACAGGGGGGGATTGTACGGGGAGCTGTTTTTT

size: .
V: TRBV6-6
D: .
J: TRBJ2-7
CDR3: CASSYSDPSSYEQYF
DNA: TGTGCCAGCAGTTATTCCGACCCGTCCTCCTACGAGCAGTACTTC

size: .
V: TRBV7-9
D: TRBD1
J: TRBJ1-4
CDR3: CASSQDRENEKLFF
DNA: TGTGCCAGCAGCCAAGACAGGGAGAATGAAAAACTGTTTTTT

size: .
V: TRBV10-2
D: .
J: TRBJ1-3
CDR3: CASRDDGASGNTIYF
DNA: TGCGCCAGCAGGGACGACGGAGCCTCTGGAAACACCATATATTTT

size: .
V: TRBV10-2
D: .
J: TRBJ2-3
CDR3: CASSEALDIFTDTQYF
DNA: TGCGCCAGCAGCGAGGCACTAGACATCTTCACAGATACGCAGTATTTT

size: .
V: TRBV6-1
D: .
J: TRBJ2-7
CDR3: CASWGPLTYEQYF
DNA: TGTGCCAGTTGGGGACCGCTGACCTACGAGCAGTACTTC

size: .
V: TRBV4-1
D: .
J: TRBJ2-2
CDR3: CASSQAPGAATGELFF
DNA: TGCGCCAGCAGCCAAGCGCCGGGAGCGGCCACCGGGGAGCTGTTTTTT

size: .
V: TRBV4-1
D: .
J: TRBJ1-4
CDR3: CASSQELERGEKLFF
DNA: TGCGCCAGCAGCCAAGAACTAGAAAGGGGTGAAAAACTGTTTTTT

size: .
V: TRBV28
D: .
J: TRBJ2-7
CDR3: CASSLGGEQYF
DNA: TGTGCCAGCAGTTTGGGGGGCGAGCAGTACTTC

size: once
V: TRBV27
D: .
J: TRBJ2-7
CDR3: CASSPTGAYEQYF
DNA: TGTGCCAGCAGTCCGACAGGTGCCTACGAGCAGTACTTC

size: .
V: TRBV7-9
D: .
J: TRBJ2-5
CDR3: CASSLADRIETQYF
DNA: TGTGCCAGCAGCTTAGCGGACAGAATAGAGACCCAGTACTTC